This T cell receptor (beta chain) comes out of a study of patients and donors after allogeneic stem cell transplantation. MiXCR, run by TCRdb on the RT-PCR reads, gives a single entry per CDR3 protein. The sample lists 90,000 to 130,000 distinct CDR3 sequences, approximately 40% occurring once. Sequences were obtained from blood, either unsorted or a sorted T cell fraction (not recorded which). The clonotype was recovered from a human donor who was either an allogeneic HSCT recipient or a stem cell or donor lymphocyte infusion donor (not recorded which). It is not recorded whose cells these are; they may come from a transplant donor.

The CDR3: CATSDSDPTGANVLTF. In DNA form, the CDR3 reads TGTGCCACCAGTGATTCAGACCCTACGGGGGCCAACGTCCTGACTTTC. The chain joins TRBV24-1 to TRBJ2-6; no clear D gene. The V end lost 2 bases, the J end lost 4 bases, and 11 bases lay between the germline ends. Germline V lookup: CDR1 KGHDR, CDR2 SFDVKD. This CDR3 has 16 amino acids.